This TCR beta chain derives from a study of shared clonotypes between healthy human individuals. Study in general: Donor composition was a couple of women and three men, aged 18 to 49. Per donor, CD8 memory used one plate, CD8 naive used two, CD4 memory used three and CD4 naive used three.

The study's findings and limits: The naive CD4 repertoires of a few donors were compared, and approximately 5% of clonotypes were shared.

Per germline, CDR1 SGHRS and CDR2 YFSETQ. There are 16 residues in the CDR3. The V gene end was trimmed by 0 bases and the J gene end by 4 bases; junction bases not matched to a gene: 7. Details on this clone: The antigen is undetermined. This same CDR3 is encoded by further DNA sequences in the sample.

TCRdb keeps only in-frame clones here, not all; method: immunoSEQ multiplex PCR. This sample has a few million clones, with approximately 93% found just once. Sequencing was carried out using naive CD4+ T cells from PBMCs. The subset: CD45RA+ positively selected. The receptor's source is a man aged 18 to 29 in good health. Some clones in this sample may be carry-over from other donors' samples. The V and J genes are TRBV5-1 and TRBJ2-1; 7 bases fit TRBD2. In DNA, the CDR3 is TGCGCCAGCAGCTTGGGAGCGGGGCCGTCATACAATGAGCAGTTCTTC. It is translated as CASSLGAGPSYNEQFF.